This T cell receptor beta chain originates from a study of a mutant IDH1 vaccine in newly diagnosed glioma. Looking at the study overall: Treated patients comprised around 60% males and roughly 40% females, mean age roughly 44 years.

Time point defined: week 23, last vaccination. All doses held 300 ug of mutant IDH1 20-mer peptide, with topical imiquimod. In every donor, the tumor was a new WHO grade 3 or 4 IDH1-mutant, ATRX-lost astrocytoma. Regarding the study as a whole: Patients mounted vaccine-induced immune responses in 93.3% of cases.

On this clone itself: Its antigen remains unknown.

Trimming left V 5 bases short and J 0 bases short, with 11 bases between. This CDR3 is 14 amino acids long. Per the germline V gene, CDR1 is LNHDA and CDR2 is SQIVND (reference sequence). Profiled with immunoSEQ multiplex PCR; TCRdb holds only in-frame clones, not every one. The sample has tens of thousands of clones; approximately 80% are singletons. The source is a man aged 35-49 years with glioma. The sample in question was PBMCs, obtained from a glioma patient whose treatment included an IDH1 peptide vaccine. The chain uses TRBV19 and TRBJ2-7; D may be TRBD1 (5 bases). The CDR3 DNA reads TGTGCCAGTAGTCCGCGACAGAGCTCCTACGAGCAGTACTTC. It yields the protein CASSPRQSSYEQYF.